These 18 T cell receptor beta chains originate from one sample sequenced in a study of blood T cells in healthy people across ages. A second about 6 to 11 cycle PCR used barcoded and J-beta primers. TCRdb reanalysed the 5' RACE reads using MiXCR and keeps one entry per CDR3 protein. The sample lists roughly 900,000 distinct CDR3 sequences, roughly 26% occurring once. The sequenced material came from blood. Source of these receptors: a woman aged 80 or older in good health.

This clonotype was seen repeatedly, ten times or more. The chain has TRBV20-1 and TRBJ1-1, with D hard to call. Germline V gene lookup returns CDR1 DFQATT and CDR2 SNEGSKA (reference sequence). The CDR3 is made up of 10 amino acids. The V end was cut by 5 bases, the J end by 8 bases, with 9 bases between. In nucleotides, the CDR3 is TGCAGTGCTTTACACAGAGAAGCTTTCTTT. This translates into CSALHREAFF.

As concerns this clonotype: A clone one base away is much larger, so this may be a read error. The CDR3 loop is CAIRGRGGKNTEAFF. The CDR3 DNA reads TGTGCCATCAGGGGACGGGGGGGGAAGAACACTGAAGCTTTCTTT. This chain uses TRBV10-3 with TRBJ1-1, with D perhaps matching TRBD1 (5 bases). This CDR3 is built from 15 residues. The V and J ends lost 6 bases and 1 base respectively, with 15 bases between them. Germline CDR1 reads ENHRY; CDR2 reads SYGVKD.

V gene TRBV12-3 or TRBV12-4 combines with J gene TRBJ1-1; no clear D gene. Deletions cut 8 bases from V and 3 bases from J, with 22 bases between. There are 16 residues in the CDR3. CDR3 protein: CASSNRPTGSDTEAFF. The CDR3 nucleotides are TGTGCCAGCTCGAATCGGCCGACGGGGTCGGACACTGAAGCTTTCTTT.

This clonotype was seen repeatedly, ten times or more. V is TRBV6-5 and J is TRBJ2-1, with TRBD1 matching 9 bases. After removal of 6 bases from V and 2 bases from J, the junction contained 5 bases not matched to a gene. Per germline, CDR1 MNHEY and CDR2 SVGAGI. CDR3 length: 15 amino acids. Here the CDR3 reads CASSRTGETYNEQFF. DNA of the CDR3: TGTGCCAGCAGCCGGACAGGGGAAACCTACAATGAGCAGTTCTTC.

The J gene is TRBJ1-2, the V gene TRBV20-1, with 9 bases lining up with TRBD1. V was clipped by 6 bases and J by 4 bases; unmatched bases: 9. This CDR3 spans 14 amino acids. Per the germline V gene, CDR1 is DFQATT and CDR2 is SNEGSKA (reference sequence). CDR3 in DNA: TGCAGTGCCCCCCCAGGGACAGGGACCTATGGCTACACCTTC. Residues: CSAPPGTGTYGYTF.

This clonotype occurred a few times. J is TRBJ2-5 and V is TRBV7-2; D is ambiguous. V lost 4 bases to trimming and J lost 1 base, with 13 bases between them. The CDR3 is made up of 15 amino acids. Germline-derived CDR1 and CDR2 are SGHTA and FQGNSA. CDR3: CASSSLSWAQETQYF. The DNA of the CDR3 is TGTGCCAGCAGCTCCTTGAGTTGGGCCCAAGAGACCCAGTACTTC.

Details on this clonotype: The junction differs from germline at one of its ends, possibly a read error. The chain combines TRBV7-2 with TRBJ2-5; a possible D gene is TRBD2 (7 bases). Germline CDR1 reads SGHTA; CDR2 reads FQGNSA. The CDR3 spans 13 residues. In nucleotides, the CDR3 is TGTGCCGGCAGCCGGGGGGCAGGGGAGACCCAGTACTTC. It is translated as CAGSRGAGETQYF.

As concerns this clonotype: It may be a read error: a sequence one base away is much more abundant. The V call is TRBV12-3 or TRBV12-4, the J call TRBJ2-1; 7 bases map to TRBD2. CDR3 length: 16 residues. The trim removed 4 bases at V and 5 bases at J, leaving 11 bases unmatched. CDR3 sequence: CASSSSRASGNNEQFF. For the CDR3, the DNA is TGTGCCAGCAGTTCCTCGAGGGCTAGCGGTAACAATGAGCAGTTCTTC.

The chain is built from TRBV20-1 and TRBJ1-2; a possible D gene is TRBD1 (6 bases). Germline CDR1 and CDR2: DFQATT and SNEGSKA (reference sequence). V shed 3 bases and J shed 7 bases, with 18 bases lying between them. This CDR3 spans 14 amino acids. CDR3 in amino acids: CSASSLGGAGGYTF. DNA for the CDR3: TGCAGTGCTAGCTCCCTGGGGGGGGCGGGTGGCTACACCTTC.

In the case of this clonotype: A much larger clone sits a single nucleotide away, making a read error possible. This rearrangement joins TRBV10-3 to TRBJ1-5, with TRBD1 matching over 9 bases. CDR1 is ENHRY, CDR2 SYGVKD, per germline. The CDR3 runs 13 residues. The chain's CDR3 is CSIRDRANQPQHF. CDR3 nucleotide sequence: TGTTCCATCAGGGACAGGGCTAATCAGCCCCAGCATTTT.

The sample holds one count of this clonotype. V gene TRBV2 combines with J gene TRBJ2-1; 8 bases agree with TRBD2. The CDR3 loop spans 15 amino acids. Germline CDR1 is SNHLY and CDR2 is FYNNEI. After removal of 4 bases from V and 6 bases from J, the junction contained 8 bases not matched to a gene. As DNA, the CDR3 is TGTGCCAGCAGTGCTGGCGGGGGGCTCGGCAATGAGCAGTTCTTC. This sequence encodes CASSAGGGLGNEQFF.

This clonotype came up a few times. The V and J genes are TRBV25-1 and TRBJ2-1; D remains ambiguous. The better agreement between TRBJ2-7 and the DNA end casts doubt on the J call. This CDR3 contains 14 residues. Germline CDR1 reads MGHDK; CDR2 reads SYGVNS. CDR3 in amino acids: CASRGSSSYNEQYF. CDR3 in DNA: TGTGCCAGCAGGGGCAGTAGCTCCTACAATGAGCAGTACTTC.

The chain is built from TRBV18 and TRBJ1-1; TRBD1 matches at 8 bases. Germline lookup yields CDR1 KGHSH and CDR2 LQKENI. Losses at the gene ends were 5 bases for V and 1 base for J; bases not matched to a gene: 6. This CDR3 contains 15 residues. The chain's CDR3 is CASSATGATNTEAFF. The DNA for the CDR3 is TGTGCCAGCTCAGCGACAGGGGCCACGAACACTGAAGCTTTCTTT.

This clonotype appeared a few times. The chain carries TRBV11-2 and TRBJ1-1; D not resolved. The CDR3 has 14 residues. The V gene lost 0 bases and the J gene lost 5 bases, with 10 bases spanning the gap. Germline V gene data show CDR1 as SGHAT and CDR2 as FQNNGV. The CDR3 nucleotides read TGTGCCAGCAGCTTAGAAATGGGTGGGACTGAAGCTTTCTTT. It codes for CASSLEMGGTEAFF. Full variable domain (remainder filled in from reference TRBV11-2 and TRBJ1-1): EAGVAQSPRYKIIEKRQSVAFWCNPISGHATLYWYQQILGQGPKLLIQFQNNGVVDDSQLPKDRFSAERLKGVDSTLKIQPAKLEDSAVYLCASSLEMGGTEAFFGQGTRLTVV.

This sequence joins TRBV7-9 and TRBJ1-6; TRBD1 is a possible D gene (5 bases). The V gene's germline CDR1 is SEHNR and CDR2 FQNEAQ (reference sequence). The CDR3 runs to 15 residues. V lost 1 base, J lost 8 bases, and 12 bases lay in between. CDR3 residues: CASSLVRTLDSPLHF. DNA for the CDR3: TGTGCCAGCAGCTTAGTTAGGACATTGGATTCACCCCTCCACTTT. Filled out from reference TRBV7-9 and TRBJ1-6, the complete variable domain reads DTGVSQNPRHKITKRGQNVTFRCDPISEHNRLYWYRQTLGQGPEFLTYFQNEAQLEKSRLLSDRFSAERPKGSFSTLEIQRTEQGDSAMYLCASSLVRTLDSPLHFGNGTRLTVT.

Ten or more counts support this clonotype. The J gene is TRBJ2-4, the V gene TRBV5-1; D remains ambiguous. This CDR3 is built from 14 residues. Trimming left V 4 bases short and J 1 base short, with 9 bases between. Germline CDR1 and CDR2: SGHRS and YFSETQ. The CDR3 nucleotides are TGCGCCAGCAGCCCCACAAGGGCCAAAAACATTCAGTACTTC. Translating gives CASSPTRAKNIQYF.

The V gene is TRBV10-3, the J gene TRBJ1-5; the match to TRBD1 covers 7 bases. V was pared by 5 bases and J by 4 bases, with 5 bases of the junction left unmatched. This CDR3 is 14 amino acids long. The V gene's germline CDR1 is ENHRY and CDR2 SYGVKD. Written as DNA, the CDR3 is TGTGCCATCAGTCGACAGGGCTCTAATCAGCCCCAGCATTTT. Translation gives CAISRQGSNQPQHF.

The chain employs TRBV4-2 and TRBJ2-1, with 14 bases matching TRBD2. The J segment lost 10 bases and the V segment lost 1 base, leaving 9 bases of the junction unmatched. The CDR3 is 17 amino acids. Germline V gives CDR1 LGHNA, CDR2 YNFKEQ. Here the CDR3 DNA reads TGTGCCAGCAGCCAAGGAATGGGACTAGCGGGGGTAGACGAGCAGTTCTTC. This codes for CASSQGMGLAGVDEQFF.